This TCR beta chain was identified in a study of cytomegalovirus exposure and HLA in healthy donors. The PCR employed 60 Vbeta primers together with 13 Jbeta primers. Sequenced by immunoSEQ multiplex PCR; TCRdb stores in-frame clones only, minus some. Of 110,000 to 150,000 clones in the sample, over 60% were seen once. Whole-study findings and limits: Sequences of the TCR beta chain were said to predict the HLA-A and HLA-B alleles of most subjects accurately. Later analysis demonstrated an association between a missense DCLRE1C variant and TCR beta V- and J-gene trimming. A later analysis revealed that TCR association rates differed between HLA loci, peaking at DRB1 and bottoming out at HLA-C.

Of note for this clone: The antigen is unknown.

This TCR was recovered from a man between 40 and 49 years old in good health and CMV-seropositive. Specimen: PBMCs.

For the CDR3, the DNA is TGTGCCAGCAGTTTACAAGGTCCGGGGGGCTACACCTTC. It codes for CASSLQGPGGYTF. The V and J genes are TRBV27 and TRBJ1-2; the D is unclear. CDR3 size: 13 residues. With 2 bases removed from V and 8 bases from J, the gap between germline ends came to 12 bases. The germline V gene has CDR1 MNHEY and CDR2 SMNVEV (reference sequence).